Presented here are 14 T cell receptor beta chains from one specimen sequenced in a study of blood T cell repertoires in COVID-19. Generated by immunoSEQ multiplex PCR, the TCRdb table keeps only in-frame clones and is missing some. The top ten hold approximately 7.2% of the sample, which has about 300,000 clones, 70% to 90% seen once. The sequenced material came from peripheral blood. These receptors were taken from a woman aged 25 to 45 who had recovered from COVID-19.

The CDR3 region has the DNA TGCGCCAGCAGATTGAAACTAGCGGGGGACTACAATGAGCAGTTCTTC. This codes for CASRLKLAGDYNEQFF. The J gene is TRBJ2-1, the V gene TRBV5-1; 11 bases align to TRBD2. The germline CDR1 and CDR2 sequences are SGHRS and YFSETQ. The CDR3 spans 16 residues. V shed 5 bases and J 3 bases; nucleotides not matched to a gene: 7.

The J gene is TRBJ1-1, the V gene TRBV5-6; D might be TRBD1 (6 bases). Germline V lookup: CDR1 SGHDT, CDR2 YYEEEE. Between the trimmed V and J ends, which lost 3 bases and 2 bases, there was a span of 11 bases. The CDR3 extends over 14 amino acids. CDR3 DNA sequence: TGTGCCAGCAGCTCACCGGGACAAAACACTGAAGCTTTCTTT. Protein: CASSSPGQNTEAFF.

The chain joins TRBV29-1 to TRBJ2-4; tentative D call: TRBD1 (6 bases). Trimming pared 5 bases from V and 4 bases from J, leaving 12 bases between. Germline V gives CDR1 SQVTM, CDR2 ANQGSEA. The CDR3 is 13 amino acids. The CDR3: CSVSTGRKNIQYF. In nucleotides, the CDR3 is TGCAGCGTTTCTACAGGGCGGAAAAACATTCAGTACTTC.

The CDR3 sequence: CASSEELFVAGVAKNIQYF. The CDR3 DNA follows: TGTGCCAGCAGTGAAGAACTTTTCGTAGCGGGGGTAGCCAAAAACATTCAGTACTTC. The chain links TRBV6-1 to TRBJ2-4; 9 nucleotides match TRBD2. Per germline, CDR1 MNHNS and CDR2 SASEGT. The CDR3 totals 19 residues. Losses at the gene ends were 1 base for V and 0 bases for J; bases not matched to a gene: 10.

A note on this clone: Lacking the conserved final phenylalanine or tryptophan, this CDR3 likely reflects a read error. The DNA is left out, because the CDR3 cannot be placed on it with certainty; the CDR3 is given as TCRdb lists it. The chain employs TRBV6-1 and TRBJ1-2; the DNA was not used to check the table's D call, TRBD1. The CDR3 is made up of 10 amino acids, end residues included. CDR1 is MNHNS and CDR2 is SASEGT in the germline V gene. The CDR3: CASSEVWALL.

V gene TRBV4-3 combines with J gene TRBJ2-7, with TRBD1 as a possible D gene (5 bases). The ends were cut back, 1 base at V and 6 bases at J, with 13 bases in the middle. The CDR3 has 14 amino acids. Germline V CDR1 and CDR2: LGHNA, YSLEER. The CDR3 DNA sequence: TGCGCCAGCAGCCAAGCTGGCAGGGCCTCCGAGCAGTACTTC. It is translated as CASSQAGRASEQYF.

This sequence joins TRBV5-3 and TRBJ2-1; 7 nucleotides line up with TRBD2. TRBV5-3 is an ORF, with its function uncertain. Trimming took 4 bases from V and 8 from J; bases not matched to a gene: 6. CDR3 length: 13 amino acids. The CDR3 sequence: CARSAAGFDEQFF. CDR3 nucleotide sequence: TGTGCCAGAAGCGCAGCGGGGTTTGATGAGCAGTTCTTC.

The chain employs TRBV27 and TRBJ2-2; TRBD1 matches 7 bases. CDR1 is MNHEY and CDR2 is SMNVEV in the germline V gene (reference sequence). This CDR3 contains 14 residues. V lost 7 bases and J lost 1; bases outside the gene matches: 3. The DNA of the CDR3 is TGTGCCAGCACCGGGACAGAGAACACCGGGGAGCTGTTTTTT. This translates into CASTGTENTGELFF.

This rearrangement joins TRBV5-1 to TRBJ1-3; D gene ambiguous. CDR3 length equals 13 residues. Trimming removed 0 bases from V and 4 bases from J, with 5 bases in between. CDR1 and CDR2 (germline): SGHRS, YFSETQ. The CDR3 loop reads CASSLAVGNTIYF. The CDR3, as DNA: TGCGCCAGCAGCTTGGCCGTCGGAAACACCATATATTTT.

The chain links TRBV19 to TRBJ1-4, with 8 nucleotides matching TRBD1. V shed 5 bases, J shed 8 bases, and the junction held 10 bases outside the gene matches. CDR1 and CDR2 from the germline V gene are LNHDA and SQIVND (reference sequence). The CDR3 is 15 residues long. The chain's CDR3 is CASSAAGTGVEKLFF. Here the CDR3 DNA reads TGTGCCAGTAGTGCAGCCGGGACAGGTGTCGAAAAACTGTTTTTT.

This sequence joins TRBV5-1 and TRBJ2-3, with D tentatively TRBD2 (6 bases). The V gene's germline CDR1 is SGHRS and CDR2 YFSETQ. The CDR3 length is 18 residues. The germline V and J ends were trimmed by 1 base and 0 bases, with 18 bases remaining between them. CDR3 residues: CASSLLSFSGESTDTQYF. The CDR3 DNA reads TGCGCCAGCAGCTTGTTGAGTTTTTCGGGGGAAAGCACAGATACGCAGTATTTT. The complete variable domain, with remaining parts taken from reference TRBV5-1 and TRBJ2-3, reads KAGVTQTPRYLIKTRGQQVTLSCSPISGHRSVSWYQQTPGQGLQFLFEYFSETQRNKGNFPGRFSGRQFSNSRSEMNVSTLELGDSALYLCASSLLSFSGESTDTQYFGPGTRLTVL.

This chain connects TRBV5-1 to TRBJ2-1; 9 nucleotides match TRBD1. The CDR3 has 15 residues. Trimming cost V 2 bases and J 4 bases; bases outside gene matches: 4. Germline V gene sequence: CDR1 SGHRS, CDR2 YFSETQ. CDR3 protein: CASSLVGTGYNEQFF. CDR3 nucleotide sequence: TGCGCCAGCAGCTTAGTCGGGACAGGGTACAATGAGCAGTTCTTC.

The chain couples TRBV12-3 or TRBV12-4 to TRBJ1-1, with D unclear. The CDR3 has 12 residues. The V end was cut by 5 bases, the J end by 5 bases, with 9 bases between. The CDR3, as DNA: TGTGCCAGCAGTCGTCTACGGACTGAAGCTTTCTTT. Translating gives CASSRLRTEAFF.

There are a few counts of this clone. Other DNA sequences from this sample encode an identical CDR3 as well. This chain connects TRBV19 to TRBJ1-2, with TRBD1 identical over 9 bases. The germline V gene has CDR1 LNHDA and CDR2 SQIVND (reference sequence). This CDR3 has 14 amino acids. With V trimmed by 8 bases and J by 3 bases, 7 bases remained unmatched. CDR3 protein: CASSGTGFDYGYTF. In DNA, the CDR3 is TGTGCCAGTTCCGGGACAGGGTTTGACTATGGCTACACCTTC.